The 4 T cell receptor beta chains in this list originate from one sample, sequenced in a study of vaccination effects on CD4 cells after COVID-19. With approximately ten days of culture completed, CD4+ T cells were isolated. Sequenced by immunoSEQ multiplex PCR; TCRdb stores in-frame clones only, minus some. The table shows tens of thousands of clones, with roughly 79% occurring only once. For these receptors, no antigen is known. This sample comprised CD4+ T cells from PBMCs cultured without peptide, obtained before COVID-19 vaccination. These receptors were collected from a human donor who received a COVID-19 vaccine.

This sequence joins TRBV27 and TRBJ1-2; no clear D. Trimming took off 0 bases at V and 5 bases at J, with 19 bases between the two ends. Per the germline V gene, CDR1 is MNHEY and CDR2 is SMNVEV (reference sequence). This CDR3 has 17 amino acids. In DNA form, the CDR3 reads TGTGCCAGCAGTTTATCAGGTCCCGTCACCTCTTTGTATGGCTACACCTTC. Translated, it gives CASSLSGPVTSLYGYTF.

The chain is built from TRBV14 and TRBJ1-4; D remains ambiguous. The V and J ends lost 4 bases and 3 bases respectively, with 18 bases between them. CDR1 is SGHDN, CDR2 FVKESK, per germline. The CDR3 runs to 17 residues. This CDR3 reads CASSLDPGAWANEKLFF. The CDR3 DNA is TGTGCCAGCAGCCTGGACCCAGGAGCCTGGGCTAATGAAAAACTGTTTTTT.

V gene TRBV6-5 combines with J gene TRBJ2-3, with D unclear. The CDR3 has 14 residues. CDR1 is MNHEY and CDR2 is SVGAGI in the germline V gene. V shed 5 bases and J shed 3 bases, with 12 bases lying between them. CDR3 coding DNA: TGTGCCAGCAGTCCTCGTGTCTCAACAGATACGCAGTATTTT. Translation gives CASSPRVSTDTQYF.

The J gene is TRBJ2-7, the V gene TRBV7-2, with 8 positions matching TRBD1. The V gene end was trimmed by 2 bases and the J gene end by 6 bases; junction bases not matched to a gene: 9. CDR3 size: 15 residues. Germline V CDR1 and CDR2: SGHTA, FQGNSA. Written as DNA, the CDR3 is TGTGCCAGCAGCTTATCTCACAGGGGGAAGGCCGAGCAGTACTTC. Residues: CASSLSHRGKAEQYF.